This TCR beta chain was profiled in a study of cytomegalovirus exposure and HLA in healthy donors. Study-level findings and limits: 87-base-pair reads could not separate some V segments, including TRBV6-2 and TRBV6-3. Across donors, presence/absence analyses took sequencing depth to be roughly uniform. Upon later analysis, HLA-associated TCR beta chains proved more clonally expanded than other, equally common chains. According to an earlier analysis, most TCR beta V segments yielded productive rearrangements about 87% or about 30% of the time.

PCR employed 60 Vbeta and 13 Jbeta primers. Assay: immunoSEQ multiplex PCR; the TCRdb copy retains only in-frame clones and omits some. Among approximately 76,000 clones listed, 79% were seen once. This CDR3 has 13 residues. Germline V gene sequence: CDR1 MNHNS, CDR2 SASEGT. Trimming took 10 bases from V and 3 from J, leaving 10 bases between them. As to this clone: Antigen: not known.

The J gene is TRBJ2-6, the V gene TRBV6-1, with D uncertain. The source of this sequence is a man aged 30-40 years in good health and CMV-seronegative. The sample comprised PBMCs. CDR3 nucleotides: TGTGCCACCCTATTTTTTGGGGCCAACGTCCTGACTTTC. Residues: CATLFFGANVLTF.